The 25 T cell receptor beta chains presented below share a single source sample, sequenced in a study of T cells in Graves' hyperthyroidism and ophthalmopathy. The TCR beta CDR3 regions underwent amplification using RNA transcripts as the source. Primed by the HTBI set, a first-round RT-PCR was run on the TCR CDR3. Each CDR3 protein is one row after TCRdb ran MiXCR on the multiplex PCR reads. The sample contains some 530,000 distinct CDR3 sequences, 20% to 25% of which appear only once. Sequencing was carried out using blood. These receptors originate from a woman in her seventies with Graves' ophthalmopathy.

The gene calls are TRBV10-3 and TRBJ2-3; D call uncertain. This CDR3 has 11 residues. Germline V CDR1 and CDR2: ENHRY, SYGVKD. With 6 bases removed from V and 3 bases from J, the gap between germline ends came to 4 bases. The DNA for the CDR3 is TGTGCCATCAGGGTTACAGATACGCAGTATTTT. It translates to CAIRVTDTQYF.

Comment on this clonotype: A much larger clone is a single base away; this may be a read error. This chain uses TRBV3-1 with TRBJ2-5, with unresolved D. Trimming shortened V by 1 base and J by 6 bases, and 9 bases separated the two germline ends. CDR1 is LGHDT, CDR2 YNNKEL, per germline (reference sequence). The CDR3 covers 13 residues. The CDR3 reads CASSQGRRKTQYF. The CDR3 nucleotides read TGTGCCAGCAGCCAAGGCAGACGGAAGACCCAGTACTTC.

At least ten counts were recorded for this clonotype. The rearrangement links TRBV28 to TRBJ1-5; D is undetermined. CDR1 and CDR2 (germline): MDHEN, SYDVKM. The CDR3 has 16 residues. The V and J ends lost 1 base and 6 bases respectively, with 16 bases between them. The CDR3 sequence: CASSLSYRKSGQPQHF. In DNA form, the CDR3 reads TGTGCCAGCAGTTTATCGTACAGAAAAAGTGGTCAGCCCCAGCATTTT.

The chain is built from TRBV6-1 and TRBJ2-2; a possible D gene is TRBD1 (6 bases). The germline V gene encodes CDR1 MNHNS and CDR2 SASEGT. With 6 bases removed from V and 3 bases from J, the gap between germline ends came to 14 bases. The CDR3 totals 15 residues. The CDR3: CASRETGLDTGELFF. As DNA, the CDR3 is TGTGCCAGCAGAGAAACAGGGTTAGACACCGGGGAGCTGTTTTTT.

The chain has TRBV5-6 and TRBJ2-5; weak D call: TRBD2 (6 bases). This CDR3 has 14 residues. CDR1 and CDR2 from the germline V gene are SGHDT and YYEEEE. V lost 0 bases, J lost 2 bases, and 8 bases lay in between. In DNA, the CDR3 is TGTGCCAGCAGCTTGGTAGCGGAGCAAGAGACCCAGTACTTC. Translated, it gives CASSLVAEQETQYF.

In its sample, this clonotype was seen many times. V is TRBV10-3 and J is TRBJ1-2, with D tentatively TRBD1 (6 bases). Germline CDR1 is ENHRY and CDR2 is SYGVKD. The CDR3 sequence is 13 residues long. The V and J ends lost 0 bases and 8 bases respectively, with 10 bases between them. As DNA, the CDR3 is TGTGCCATCAGTGAGTCCCAGGGGTGGGGCTACACCTTC. Translating it yields CAISESQGWGYTF.

The chain recombines TRBV7-2 with TRBJ1-2, with a weak D call TRBD1 (5 bases). The CDR3 covers 14 residues. Per the germline V gene, CDR1 is SGHTA and CDR2 is FQGNSA. V lost 5 bases to trimming and J lost 8 bases, with 18 bases between them. The CDR3 coding sequence is TGTGCCAGCAGCCCAATGGGGGGTATGGGGGGCTACACCTTC. Translation gives CASSPMGGMGGYTF. Full variable domain (rest looked up from reference TRBV7-2 and TRBJ1-2): GAGVSQSPSNKVTEKGKDVELRCDPISGHTALYWYRQSLGQGLEFLIYFQGNSAPDKSGLPSDRFSAERTGGSVSTLTIQRTQQEDSAVYLCASSPMGGMGGYTFGSGTRLTVV.

This chain joins TRBV5-1 and TRBJ2-3; possibly TRBD2 for D (6 bases). Germline V gene lookup returns CDR1 SGHRS and CDR2 YFSETQ. V dropped 4 bases and J dropped 4 bases, with 16 bases sitting between them. CDR3 length: 15 residues. For the CDR3, the DNA is TGCGCCAGCAGCCCGACGGCTAGCGCATCAGATACGCAGTATTTT. Translated, it gives CASSPTASASDTQYF.

This clonotype was picked up a small number of times. This chain uses TRBV4-1 with TRBJ2-7; possibly TRBD2 for D (6 bases). Per the germline V gene, CDR1 is MGHRA and CDR2 is YSYEKL. This CDR3 comprises 15 residues. V lost 8 bases to trimming and J lost 4 bases, with 21 bases between them. CDR3 sequence (DNA): TGCGCCAGCGACAGTCCTAGCGCCCTCTTTTACGAGCAGTACTTC. It codes for CASDSPSALFYEQYF.

This clonotype was recorded once. The V call is TRBV5-6, the J call TRBJ2-3, with D maybe TRBD2 (6 bases). Germline V gene lookup returns CDR1 SGHDT and CDR2 YYEEEE. The CDR3 is made up of 15 amino acids. V lost 3 bases, J lost 0 bases, and 11 bases lay in between. CDR3 loop: CASSSFGRSTDTQYF. The CDR3, as DNA: TGTGCCAGCAGCTCGTTCGGGAGAAGCACAGATACGCAGTATTTT.

This clonotype was recorded at least ten times. The V gene is TRBV6-1, the J gene TRBJ2-1, with 11 bases that match TRBD1. The CDR3 is 13 residues long. Germline V CDR1 and CDR2: MNHNS, SASEGT. With V trimmed by 1 base and J by 10 bases, 0 bases remained unmatched. The CDR3 reads CASSEGTGGEQFF. The CDR3 coding sequence is TGTGCCAGCAGTGAAGGGACAGGGGGCGAGCAGTTCTTC.

This clonotype has a count of ten or more. The genes are TRBV20-1 and TRBJ1-1, with D unclear. Deletions cut 4 bases from V and 4 bases from J, with 10 bases between. CDR1 and CDR2 (germline): DFQATT, SNEGSKA (reference sequence). CDR3 length: 12 amino acids. CDR3 nucleotide sequence: TGCAGTGCTATCCCCAGAGGCACTGAAGCTTTCTTT. Translation: CSAIPRGTEAFF.

The J gene is TRBJ2-7, the V gene TRBV19, with 8 positions matching TRBD2. Germline lookup yields CDR1 LNHDA and CDR2 SQIVND (reference sequence). The CDR3 loop spans 19 amino acids. The trim removed 3 bases at V and 2 bases at J, leaving 18 bases unmatched. The CDR3 region has the DNA TGTGCCAGTAGTATGAAAGGACTAAGCAAGCGGGAGCTTCCCTACGAGCAGTACTTC. This sequence encodes CASSMKGLSKRELPYEQYF.

V and J are TRBV30 and TRBJ1-5; D is unresolved. V lost 1 base to trimming and J lost 0 bases, with 7 bases between them. The CDR3 sequence is 14 residues long. Germline loops: CDR1 GTSNPN, CDR2 SVGIG (reference sequence). The CDR3 coding sequence is TGTGCCTGGAGTGCGGGTGATAGCAATCAGCCCCAGCATTTT. Translated: CAWSAGDSNQPQHF.

The chain has TRBV7-3 and TRBJ1-3; D gene ambiguous. Germline CDR1 SGHTA, CDR2 FQGTGA. V lost 0 bases and J 3 bases, leaving 12 bases between the germline ends. The CDR3 is 16 residues long. The CDR3 here is CASSLTGGSLGNTIYF. CDR3 DNA sequence: TGTGCCAGCAGCTTAACGGGTGGCAGCCTTGGAAACACCATATATTTT.

The chain employs TRBV5-1 and TRBJ2-7; D might be TRBD1 (6 bases). The tail of the sequence fits TRBJ2-1 better, so the J call may be wrong. CDR1 and CDR2 (germline): SGHRS, YFSETQ. The CDR3 spans 14 residues. CDR3 sequence (DNA): TGCGCCAGCAGCTTGGGGGACAAAACCTACGAGCAGTTCTTC. Translation: CASSLGDKTYEQFF.

This clonotype was detected only a few times. The rearrangement links TRBV19 to TRBJ2-2, with 9 bases matching TRBD1. The CDR3 extends over 14 amino acids. V shed 9 bases and J 4 bases; nucleotides not matched to a gene: 6. CDR1 and CDR2 (germline): LNHDA, SQIVND (reference sequence). In DNA, the CDR3 is TGTGCCAGCAGGACAGGGGTAGGCACCGGGGAGCTGTTTTTT. Amino acids: CASRTGVGTGELFF.

V gene TRBV6-2 or TRBV6-3 combines with J gene TRBJ1-2; 7 bases match TRBD1. After removal of 2 bases from V and 5 bases from J, the junction contained 14 bases not matched to a gene. CDR3 length: 17 residues. CDR1 and CDR2 (germline): MNHEY, SVGEGT. The CDR3 spells CASSYTLQGKRQYGYTF. The CDR3 DNA is TGTGCCAGCAGTTACACCTTACAGGGGAAAAGGCAATATGGCTACACCTTC.

This clonotype occurred a few times. The rearrangement joins TRBV20-1 to TRBJ2-3; 9 nucleotides agree with TRBD2. V lost 3 bases to trimming and J lost 2 bases; unmatched junction nucleotides: 15. Germline values: CDR1 DFQATT, CDR2 SNEGSKA (reference sequence). The length of the CDR3 is 18 residues. The DNA for the CDR3 is TGCAGTGCTAGTGGCGGGAGGGCAGGGTTTATGGTCACAGATACGCAGTATTTT. As protein: CSASGGRAGFMVTDTQYF.

This clonotype was seen ten or more times. V is TRBV12-3 or TRBV12-4 and J is TRBJ2-7; 8 bases match TRBD2. The V and J ends lost 6 bases and 3 bases, in that order; junction bases with no gene match: 13. The CDR3 extends over 16 amino acids. The CDR3 DNA reads TGTGCCAGCAGCCCCGGGGGGGAAAGGGAGAACTACGAGCAGTACTTC. The encoded protein is CASSPGGERENYEQYF.

This clonotype has ten or more counts. The V and J genes are TRBV28 and TRBJ2-3; 9 positions agree with TRBD2. In germline, CDR1 is MDHEN, CDR2 SYDVKM. Trimming at V came to 2 bases and at J to 0 bases, leaving 6 bases not matched to a gene. The CDR3 extends over 17 amino acids. The CDR3 region is CASSLGSSGVSTDTQYF. CDR3 sequence (DNA): TGTGCCAGCAGTTTAGGCTCTAGCGGGGTTAGCACAGATACGCAGTATTTT.

This clonotype was observed a handful of times. The chain employs TRBV5-8 and TRBJ1-6, with a weak D call TRBD1 (6 bases). The CDR3 spans 15 residues. In germline, CDR1 is SGHTS, CDR2 YDEGEE. Trimming removed 0 bases from V and 6 bases from J, with 10 bases in between. The CDR3 sequence is CASSLVDSFNSPLHF. In nucleotides, the CDR3 is TGTGCCAGCAGCTTGGTGGACAGTTTTAATTCACCCCTCCACTTT.

This clonotype has more than one count but fewer than ten. The chain carries TRBV5-6 and TRBJ2-7; 8 bases map to TRBD1. The J segment lost 4 bases and the V segment lost 4 bases, leaving 10 bases of the junction unmatched. The length of the CDR3 is 15 residues. CDR1 and CDR2 (germline): SGHDT, YYEEEE. DNA for the CDR3: TGTGCCAGCAGCCCTATCGACAGGGGAAGATACGAGCAGTACTTC. Amino acid sequence: CASSPIDRGRYEQYF.

In DNA form, the CDR3 reads TGTGCCAGCAGTTCCGGGGGGATGGGCAATCAGCCCCAGCATTTT. This translates into CASSSGGMGNQPQHF. The chain links TRBV27 to TRBJ1-5, with D possibly matching TRBD1 (5 bases). Trimming removed 4 bases at V and 2 bases at J, with 12 bases between. Germline V gene lookup returns CDR1 MNHEY and CDR2 SMNVEV (reference sequence). The CDR3 runs to 15 residues.

This clonotype turned up a few times. The V gene is TRBV28, the J gene TRBJ2-1; 13 positions match TRBD2. The germline V gene has CDR1 MDHEN and CDR2 SYDVKM. J lost 5 bases, V lost 4 bases, and 11 bases had no gene match. The CDR3 has 18 amino acids. CDR3 sequence reads: CASSSWLGTSGNDNEQFF. CDR3 nucleotide sequence: TGTGCCAGCAGTTCCTGGTTGGGGACTAGCGGGAATGACAATGAGCAGTTCTTC.